These 7 T cell receptor beta chains were all obtained from the same sample, sequenced in a study of monozygotic twins with inflammatory bowel disease. One entry per CDR3 protein, without DNA, is what TCRdb gives after re-calling the 5' RACE reads. The table for this sample gives nearly 450,000 distinct CDR3 sequences. Sequencing was carried out using blood. Receptors originate from a human donor with ulcerative colitis or Crohn's disease, or a healthy co-twin of an affected twin (not recorded which).

The chain has TRBV25-1 and TRBJ2-2; the D gene TCRdb calls, TRBD1, cannot be checked with no DNA. This CDR3 comprises 17 residues. CDR1 and CDR2 from the germline V gene are MGHDK and SYGVNS. CDR3 residues: CASSESYGTPNTGELFF.

The J gene is TRBJ2-5, the V gene TRBV7-2; TCRdb's D gene call, TRBD1, goes unchecked for lack of DNA. CDR3 size: 13 residues. The germline V gene has CDR1 SGHTA and CDR2 FQGNSA. CDR3 loop: CASLGQGQETQYF.

The gene calls are TRBV28 and TRBJ2-1; the TCRdb D gene call, TRBD2, has no DNA to confirm it. Germline V lookup: CDR1 MDHEN, CDR2 SYDVKM. The CDR3 loop spans 16 amino acids. CDR3: CASSLRLAGYYNEQFF.

The chain employs TRBV27 and TRBJ2-7. This CDR3 contains 13 residues. Germline V CDR1 and CDR2: MNHEY, SMNVEV (reference sequence). This CDR3 reads CASSFYPDYEQYF.

The chain is built from TRBV12-3 or TRBV12-4 and TRBJ1-6; no DNA is available, so the TRBD1 call from TCRdb remains unchecked. CDR3 length: 13 residues. The CDR3 loop is CASSTRQDSPLHF.

The V and J genes are TRBV29-1 and TRBJ2-7; TCRdb returns TRBD2, unconfirmable since there is no DNA. CDR3 length equals 13 residues. Germline V gives CDR1 SQVTM, CDR2 ANQGSEA. CDR3 loop: CSVTSGSFGVQYF.

J is TRBJ1-1 and V is TRBV4-1; lacking DNA, the TRBD1 call made by TCRdb goes unchecked. Germline V gene lookup returns CDR1 MGHRA and CDR2 YSYEKL. There are 15 residues in the CDR3. CDR3 protein: CASSQVAGGDGEAFF.